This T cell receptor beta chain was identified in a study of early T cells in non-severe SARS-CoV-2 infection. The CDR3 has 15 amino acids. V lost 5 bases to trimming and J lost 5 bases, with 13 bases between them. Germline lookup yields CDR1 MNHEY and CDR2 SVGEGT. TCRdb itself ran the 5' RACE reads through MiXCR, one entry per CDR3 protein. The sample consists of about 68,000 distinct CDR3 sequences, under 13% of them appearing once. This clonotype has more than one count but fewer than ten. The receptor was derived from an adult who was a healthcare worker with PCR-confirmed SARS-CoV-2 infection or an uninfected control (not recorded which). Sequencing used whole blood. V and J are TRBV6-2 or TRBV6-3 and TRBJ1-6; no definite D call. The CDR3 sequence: CASSRKLRDNSPLHF. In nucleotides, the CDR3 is TGTGCCAGCAGTCGAAAATTGAGGGATAATTCACCCCTCCACTTT.